What follows are 13 T cell receptor beta chains derived from one specimen sequenced in a study of blood T cell repertoires in COVID-19. Here immunoSEQ multiplex PCR was the method, and the copy in TCRdb shows in-frame clones only, minus some. The sample has more than 150,000 clones; roughly nine tenths are singletons. Material: peripheral blood. These receptors were collected from a man younger than 35 with acute or convalescent COVID-19.

The rearrangement joins TRBV10-3 to TRBJ1-2; D is ambiguous. This CDR3 has 16 amino acids. V shed 0 bases and J shed 2 bases, with 13 bases lying between them. Germline loops: CDR1 ENHRY, CDR2 SYGVKD. CDR3 protein: CAISESTRVVNYGYTF. CDR3 DNA sequence: TGTGCCATCAGTGAGTCAACGAGGGTGGTAAACTATGGCTACACCTTC.

This clone was seen more than once but under ten times. This rearrangement joins TRBV5-6 to TRBJ2-2; D possibly corresponds to TRBD1 (6 bases). Per the germline V gene, CDR1 is SGHDT and CDR2 is YYEEEE. CDR3 length: 15 residues. V was clipped by 6 bases and J by 0 bases, with 12 bases between them. The CDR3 DNA reads TGTGCCAGCACTCCCCAGGGGCCGAACACCGGGGAGCTGTTTTTT. This sequence encodes CASTPQGPNTGELFF.

This clone was counted once. This chain links TRBV30 with TRBJ2-5; 7 bases line up with TRBD2. This CDR3 comprises 14 residues. The trim removed 3 bases at V and 1 base at J, leaving 5 bases unmatched. Germline assignment: CDR1 GTSNPN and CDR2 SVGIG (reference sequence). The CDR3 nucleotides read TGTGCCTGGAGCCGAGGGACTATCCAAGAGACCCAGTACTTC. It codes for CAWSRGTIQETQYF.

The rearrangement uses TRBV19 and TRBJ2-7, with D possibly being TRBD1 (7 bases). CDR3 size: 16 residues. Germline CDR1 is LNHDA and CDR2 is SQIVND (reference sequence). Between the trimmed V and J ends, which lost 4 bases and 9 bases, there was a span of 25 bases. The CDR3 reads CASSTLLGQEGSWQYV. The CDR3 DNA reads TGTGCCAGTAGTACCCTATTAGGACAGGAGGGTTCGTGGCAGTACGTC.

V gene TRBV20-1 combines with J gene TRBJ1-2; no reliable D call. There are 10 residues in the CDR3. The germline V gene encodes CDR1 DFQATT and CDR2 SNEGSKA (reference sequence). V was shortened by 3 bases and J by 7 bases, with 6 bases between the two germline ends. CDR3 protein: CSARTGGYTF. Here the CDR3 DNA reads TGCAGTGCTAGGACGGGTGGCTACACCTTC.

This chain joins TRBV7-9 and TRBJ1-1; possible D gene TRBD1, 5 bases. Trimming cost V 4 bases and J 4 bases, with 19 bases left between them. Looked up from germline, CDR1 is SEHNR and CDR2 is FQNEAQ (reference sequence). The CDR3 contains 16 residues. CDR3 sequence: CASSSLTAGGTTEAFF. CDR3 in DNA: TGTGCCAGCAGCTCCTTGACAGCGGGGGGGACCACTGAAGCTTTCTTT.

The rearrangement uses TRBV2 and TRBJ2-2; 7 bases are shared with TRBD2. Germline V gene lookup returns CDR1 SNHLY and CDR2 FYNNEI. Losses at the gene ends were 11 bases for V and 0 bases for J; bases not matched to a gene: 12. The CDR3 is 16 residues long. This CDR3 reads CARQRGLAANTGELFF. The CDR3 nucleotides read TGTGCCCGACAAAGGGGTCTAGCGGCGAACACCGGGGAGCTGTTTTTT.

V is TRBV4-1 and J is TRBJ2-3; TRBD2 matches at 11 bases. This CDR3 is 16 amino acids long. The V gene end was trimmed by 5 bases and the J gene end by 6 bases; junction bases not matched to a gene: 10. Looked up from germline, CDR1 is MGHRA and CDR2 is YSYEKL. This CDR3 is CASSLSASGGKDTQYF. CDR3 bases: TGCGCCAGCAGCTTGTCAGCTAGCGGGGGGAAGGATACGCAGTATTTT.

The J gene is TRBJ1-5, the V gene TRBV2; TRBD1 matches at 8 bases. The length of the CDR3 is 15 residues. The germline gives CDR1 SNHLY, CDR2 FYNNEI. The trim removed 5 bases at V and 0 bases at J, leaving 3 bases unmatched. The CDR3 loop is CASSIDRGSNQPQHF. The CDR3 region has the DNA TGTGCCAGCAGTATAGACAGGGGTAGCAATCAGCCCCAGCATTTT. Supplemented by reference TRBV2 and TRBJ1-5, the full variable domain reads EPEVTQTPSHQVTQMGQEVILRCVPISNHLYFYWYRQILGQKVEFLVSFYNNEISEKSEIFDDQFSVERPDGSNFTLKIRSTKLEDSAMYFCASSIDRGSNQPQHFGDGTRLSIL.

The V and J genes are TRBV23-1 and TRBJ1-5; 9 bases line up with TRBD1. TRBV23-1 is marked as an open reading frame, function uncertain. The V gene end was trimmed by 2 bases and the J gene end by 3 bases; junction bases not matched to a gene: 5. The CDR3 totals 16 residues. The DNA for the CDR3 is TGCGCCAGCAGTCAAAGGGACAGGGAGGCCAATCAGCCCCAGCATTTT. Translated, it gives CASSQRDREANQPQHF.

The gene calls are TRBV18 and TRBJ1-4; 7 nucleotides match TRBD1. Germline V CDR1 and CDR2: KGHSH, LQKENI. The ends lost 6 bases at V and 2 bases at J; junction bases unmatched: 3. The CDR3 loop spans 14 amino acids. The CDR3 bases are TGTGCCAGCTCGCCGACAGGGACTAATGAAAAACTGTTTTTT. This sequence encodes CASSPTGTNEKLFF.

The J gene is TRBJ2-3, the V gene TRBV5-1; TRBD2 matches at 12 bases. J lost 3 bases, V lost 6 bases, and 8 bases had no gene match. CDR3 length equals 16 residues. Germline assignment: CDR1 SGHRS and CDR2 YFSETQ. The CDR3 coding sequence is TGCGCCAGCACCCCGGGACTAGCGGGTACGACAGATACGCAGTATTTT. Amino acids: CASTPGLAGTTDTQYF.

The CDR3 region has the DNA TGTGCCTGGATCTCTAGCGGGGGGACTACCTCCTACGAGCAGTACGTC. It codes for CAWISSGGTTSYEQYV. The genes are TRBV30 and TRBJ2-7, with 11 bases matching TRBD2. This CDR3 region has 16 residues. The germline V gene has CDR1 GTSNPN and CDR2 SVGIG (reference sequence). V shed 4 bases and J 0 bases; nucleotides not matched to a gene: 8.